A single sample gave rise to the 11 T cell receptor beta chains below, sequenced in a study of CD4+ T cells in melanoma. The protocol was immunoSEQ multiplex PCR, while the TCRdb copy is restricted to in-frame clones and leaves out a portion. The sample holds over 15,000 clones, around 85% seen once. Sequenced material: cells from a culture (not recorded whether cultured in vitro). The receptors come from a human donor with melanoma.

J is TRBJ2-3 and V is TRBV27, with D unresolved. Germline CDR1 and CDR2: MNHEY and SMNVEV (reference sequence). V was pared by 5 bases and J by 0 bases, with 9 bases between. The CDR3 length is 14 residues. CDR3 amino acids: CASSTRTSTDTQYF. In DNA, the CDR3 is TGTGCCAGCAGTACTCGAACTAGCACAGATACGCAGTATTTT.

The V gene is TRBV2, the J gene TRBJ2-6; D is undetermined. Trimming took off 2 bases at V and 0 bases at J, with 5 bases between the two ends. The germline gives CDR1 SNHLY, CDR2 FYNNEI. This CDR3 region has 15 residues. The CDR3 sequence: CASSELGSGANVLTF. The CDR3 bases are TGTGCCAGCAGTGAACTGGGCTCTGGGGCCAACGTCCTGACTTTC.

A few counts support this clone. The CDR3 protein is CASAKGVVGRSDTQYF. The CDR3 DNA follows: TGTGCCAGTGCTAAAGGGGTCGTAGGGAGATCAGATACGCAGTATTTT. The gene calls are TRBV19 and TRBJ2-3; D may be TRBD1 or TRBD2 (5 bases each). The CDR3 runs to 16 residues. Germline lookup yields CDR1 LNHDA and CDR2 SQIVND (reference sequence). Deletions cut 8 bases from V and 4 bases from J, with 22 bases between. The complete variable domain, with remaining parts taken from reference TRBV19 and TRBJ2-3, reads DGGITQSPKYLFRKEGQNVTLSCEQNLNHDAMYWYRQDPGQGLRLIYYSQIVNDFQKGDIAEGYSVSREKKESFPLTVTSAQKNPTAFYLCASAKGVVGRSDTQYFGPGTRLTVL.

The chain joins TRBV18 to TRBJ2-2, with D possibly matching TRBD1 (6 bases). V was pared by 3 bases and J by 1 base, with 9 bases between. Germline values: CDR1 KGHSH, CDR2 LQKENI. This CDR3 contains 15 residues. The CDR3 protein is CASSPDRKNTGELFF. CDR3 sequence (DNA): TGTGCCAGCTCACCCGACAGGAAGAACACCGGGGAGCTGTTTTTT.

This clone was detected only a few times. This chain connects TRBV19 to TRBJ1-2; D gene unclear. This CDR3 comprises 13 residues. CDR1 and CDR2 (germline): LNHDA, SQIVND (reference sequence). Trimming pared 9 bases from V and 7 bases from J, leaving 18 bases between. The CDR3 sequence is CASQSNYDSGYTF. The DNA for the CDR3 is TGTGCCAGCCAAAGTAACTACGACTCTGGCTACACCTTC.

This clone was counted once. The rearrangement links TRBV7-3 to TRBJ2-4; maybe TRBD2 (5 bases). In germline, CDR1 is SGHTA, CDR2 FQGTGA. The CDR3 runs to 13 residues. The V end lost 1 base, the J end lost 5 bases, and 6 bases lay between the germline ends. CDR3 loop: CASSLIGENIQYF. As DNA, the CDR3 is TGTGCCAGCAGCTTAATCGGGGAAAACATTCAGTACTTC.

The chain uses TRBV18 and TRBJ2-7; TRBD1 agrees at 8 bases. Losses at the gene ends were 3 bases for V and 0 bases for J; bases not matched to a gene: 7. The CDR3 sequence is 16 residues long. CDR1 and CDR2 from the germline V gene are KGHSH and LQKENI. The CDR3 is CASSPQGQVSSYEQYF. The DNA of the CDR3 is TGTGCCAGCTCACCCCAGGGACAGGTGAGCTCCTACGAGCAGTACTTC.

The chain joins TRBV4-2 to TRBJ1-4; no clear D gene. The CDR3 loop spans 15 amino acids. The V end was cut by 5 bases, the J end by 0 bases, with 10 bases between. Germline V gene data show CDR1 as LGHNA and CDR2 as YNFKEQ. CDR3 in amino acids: CASSYPGATNEKLFF. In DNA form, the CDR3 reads TGTGCCAGCAGCTACCCCGGGGCAACTAATGAAAAACTGTTTTTT.

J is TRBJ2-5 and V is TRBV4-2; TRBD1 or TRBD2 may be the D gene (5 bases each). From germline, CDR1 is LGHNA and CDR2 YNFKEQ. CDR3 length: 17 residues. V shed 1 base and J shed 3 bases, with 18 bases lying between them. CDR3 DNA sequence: TGTGCCAGCAGCCAAGTTCCCGGGGCCTCAGCAGAAGAGACCCAGTACTTC. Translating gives CASSQVPGASAEETQYF.

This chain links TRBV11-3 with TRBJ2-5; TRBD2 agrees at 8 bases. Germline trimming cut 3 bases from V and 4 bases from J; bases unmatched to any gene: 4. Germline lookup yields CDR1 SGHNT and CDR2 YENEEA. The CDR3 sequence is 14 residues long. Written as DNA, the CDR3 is TGTGCCAGCAGCTTGGGGCGGGGGGCAGAGACCCAGTACTTC. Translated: CASSLGRGAETQYF.

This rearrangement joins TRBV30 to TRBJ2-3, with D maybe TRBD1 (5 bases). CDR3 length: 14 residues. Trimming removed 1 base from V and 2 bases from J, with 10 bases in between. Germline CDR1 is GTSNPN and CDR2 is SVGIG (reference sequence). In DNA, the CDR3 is TGTGCCTGGAGTGACAGGCGATTCACAGATACGCAGTATTTT. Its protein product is CAWSDRRFTDTQYF. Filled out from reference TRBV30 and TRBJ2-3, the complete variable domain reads SQTIHQWPATLVQPVGSPLSLECTVEGTSNPNLYWYRQAAGRGLQLLFYSVGIGQISSEVPQNLSASRPQDRQFILSSKKLLLSDSGFYLCAWSDRRFTDTQYFGPGTRLTVL.